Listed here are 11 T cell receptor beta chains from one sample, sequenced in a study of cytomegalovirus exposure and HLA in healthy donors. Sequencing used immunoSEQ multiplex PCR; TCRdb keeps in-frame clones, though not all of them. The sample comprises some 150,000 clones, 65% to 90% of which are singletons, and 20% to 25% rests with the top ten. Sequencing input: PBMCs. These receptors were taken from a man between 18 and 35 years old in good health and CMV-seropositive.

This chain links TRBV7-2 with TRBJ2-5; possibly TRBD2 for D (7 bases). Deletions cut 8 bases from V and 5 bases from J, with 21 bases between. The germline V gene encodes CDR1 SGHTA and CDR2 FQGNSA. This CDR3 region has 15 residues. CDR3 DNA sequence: TGTGCCAGCGGAAGGGGGAGGGAGGGCACCGAGACCCAGTACTTC. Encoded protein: CASGRGREGTETQYF.

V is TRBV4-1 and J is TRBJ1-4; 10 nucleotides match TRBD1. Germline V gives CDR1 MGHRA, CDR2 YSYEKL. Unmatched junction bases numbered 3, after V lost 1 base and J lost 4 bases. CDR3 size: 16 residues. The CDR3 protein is CASSQGQGAGNEKLFF. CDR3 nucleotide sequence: TGCGCCAGCAGCCAAGGACAGGGGGCCGGTAATGAAAAACTGTTTTTT.

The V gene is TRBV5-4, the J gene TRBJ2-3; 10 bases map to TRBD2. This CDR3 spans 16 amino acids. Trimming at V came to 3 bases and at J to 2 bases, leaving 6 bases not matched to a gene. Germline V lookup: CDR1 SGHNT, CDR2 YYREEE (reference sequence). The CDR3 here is CASSSSGGAVTDTQYF. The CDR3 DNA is TGTGCCAGCAGCTCAAGCGGGGGGGCCGTCACAGATACGCAGTATTTT.

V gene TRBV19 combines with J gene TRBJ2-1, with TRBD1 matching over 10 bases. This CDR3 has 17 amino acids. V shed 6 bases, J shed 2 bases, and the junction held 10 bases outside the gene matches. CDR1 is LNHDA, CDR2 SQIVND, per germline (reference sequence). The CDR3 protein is CASSGGQGWPPYNEQFF. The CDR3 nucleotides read TGTGCCAGTAGCGGGGGACAGGGGTGGCCTCCCTACAATGAGCAGTTCTTC.

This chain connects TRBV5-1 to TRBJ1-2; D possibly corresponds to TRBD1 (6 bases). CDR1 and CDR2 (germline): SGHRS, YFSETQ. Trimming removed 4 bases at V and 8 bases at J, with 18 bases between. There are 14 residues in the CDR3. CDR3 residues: CASSQIQGDAGYTF. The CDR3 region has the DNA TGCGCCAGCAGCCAGATACAGGGAGATGCGGGCTACACCTTC. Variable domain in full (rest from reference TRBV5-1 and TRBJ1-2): KAGVTQTPRYLIKTRGQQVTLSCSPISGHRSVSWYQQTPGQGLQFLFEYFSETQRNKGNFPGRFSGRQFSNSRSEMNVSTLELGDSALYLCASSQIQGDAGYTFGSGTRLTVV.

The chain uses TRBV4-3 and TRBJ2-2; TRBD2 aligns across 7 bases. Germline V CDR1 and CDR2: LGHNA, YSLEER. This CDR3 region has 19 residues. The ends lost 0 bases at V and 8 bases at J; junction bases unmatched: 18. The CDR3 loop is CASSQDTSGNPRTRGELFF. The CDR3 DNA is TGCGCCAGCAGCCAAGACACCAGCGGGAACCCTCGTACTCGAGGGGAGCTGTTTTTT.

The CDR3, as DNA: TGTGCCAGCAGGACCCACGGGTTGATGGCCAAAAACATTCAGTACTTC. Encoded protein: CASRTHGLMAKNIQYF. This chain links TRBV28 with TRBJ2-4; D not certain. Looked up from germline, CDR1 is MDHEN and CDR2 is SYDVKM. The V end lost 6 bases, the J end lost 1 base, and 16 bases lay between the germline ends. This CDR3 is built from 16 residues.

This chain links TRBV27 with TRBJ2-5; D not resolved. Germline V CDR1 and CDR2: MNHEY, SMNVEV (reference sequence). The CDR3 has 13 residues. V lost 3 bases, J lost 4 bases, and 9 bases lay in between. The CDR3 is CASSLWRGETQYF. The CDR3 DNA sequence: TGTGCCAGCAGTTTGTGGCGCGGAGAGACCCAGTACTTC.

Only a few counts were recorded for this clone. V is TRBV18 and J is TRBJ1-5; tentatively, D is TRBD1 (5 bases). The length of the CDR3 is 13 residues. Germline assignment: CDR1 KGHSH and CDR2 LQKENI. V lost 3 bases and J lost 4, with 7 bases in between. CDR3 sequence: CASSPGGNQPQHF. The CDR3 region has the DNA TGTGCCAGCTCACCGGGGGGGAATCAGCCCCAGCATTTT.

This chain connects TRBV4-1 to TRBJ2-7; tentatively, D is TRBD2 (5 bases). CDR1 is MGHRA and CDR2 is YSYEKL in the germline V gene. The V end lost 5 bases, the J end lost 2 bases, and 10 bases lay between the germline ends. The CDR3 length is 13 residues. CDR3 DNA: TGCGCCAGCAGCTTAGCGACTACCTACGAGCAGTACTTC. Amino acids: CASSLATTYEQYF.

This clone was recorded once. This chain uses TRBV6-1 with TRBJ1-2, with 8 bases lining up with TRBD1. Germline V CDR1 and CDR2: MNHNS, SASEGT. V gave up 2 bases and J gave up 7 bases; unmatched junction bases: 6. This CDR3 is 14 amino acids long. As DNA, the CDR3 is TGTGCCAGCAGTGAACGGACAGGGTGGGCTGGCTACACCTTC. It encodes CASSERTGWAGYTF.